This TCR beta chain was documented in a study of cytomegalovirus exposure and HLA in healthy donors. Both 60 Vbeta primers and 13 Jbeta primers went into the PCR. Sequencing used immunoSEQ multiplex PCR; TCRdb keeps in-frame clones, though not all of them. This table has almost 200,000 clones, around 78% appearing once. V dropped 2 bases and J dropped 8; count of bases not matched to a gene: 5. Per the germline V gene, CDR1 is SGHTA and CDR2 is FQGTGA. This CDR3 comprises 14 residues. A remark on this clone: Its matching antigen is unknown.

Overall study findings and caveats: There were some public TCRs occurring in many donors, but most TCR sequences were rare.

The TCR sequence derives from a man aged 25-45 years in good health and CMV-seronegative. Sequencing was performed on PBMCs. This chain joins TRBV7-3 and TRBJ1-2; 10 bases are a match to TRBD1. DNA for the CDR3: TGTGCCAGCAGCTTAGTTGGGACAGGGGTCGGCTACACCTTC. This gives the protein CASSLVGTGVGYTF.